This entry lists 27 T cell receptor beta chains sequenced from one sample in a study of CD8 T cells in Susac syndrome. The authors reverse transcribed about 0.45 to 1 ug RNA with random hexamers. TCRdb passed the immunoSEQ multiplex PCR reads through MiXCR, listing each CDR3 protein once. The repertoire holds some 90,000 distinct CDR3 sequences, with approximately 92% as singletons. The specimen sequenced was CD8+ T cells from PBMCs. The receptors come from a human donor in good health.

The chain has TRBV9 and TRBJ2-5; a possible D gene is TRBD2 (6 bases). The CDR3 length is 14 residues. Per germline, CDR1 SGDLS and CDR2 YYNGEE. The germline V and J ends were trimmed by 0 bases and 2 bases, with 8 bases remaining between them. CDR3 sequence reads: CASSVDREQETQYF. CDR3 DNA: TGTGCCAGCAGCGTAGATCGGGAGCAAGAGACCCAGTACTTC. Based on the CDR3 plus reference TRBV9 and TRBJ2-5, the full variable domain is DSGVTQTPKHLITATGQRVTLRCSPRSGDLSVYWYQQSLDQGLQFLIQYYNGEERAKGNILERFSAQQFPDLHSELNLSSLELGDSALYFCASSVDREQETQYFGPGTRLLVL.

This chain links TRBV6-5 with TRBJ2-1, with D tentatively TRBD1 or TRBD2 (5 bases each). CDR1 and CDR2 from the germline V gene are MNHEY and SVGAGI. There are 13 residues in the CDR3. V lost 3 bases and J lost 7, with 10 bases in between. CDR3 bases: TGTGCCAGCAGTTATAGAGGGGTTAATGAGCAGTTCTTC. Translation gives CASSYRGVNEQFF.

This clonotype was seen a single time. The chain carries TRBV27 and TRBJ1-4, with unresolved D. V lost 5 bases, J lost 0 bases, and 10 bases lay in between. Germline loops: CDR1 MNHEY, CDR2 SMNVEV (reference sequence). The CDR3 consists of 15 residues. CDR3 nucleotides: TGTGCCAGCAGTCCCAATATCCCAACTAATGAAAAACTGTTTTTT. Amino acids: CASSPNIPTNEKLFF.

This chain's CDR3 is CASSTPGTGVYGYTF. As DNA, the CDR3 is TGTGCCAGCAGCACCCCCGGGACAGGGGTCTATGGCTACACCTTC. V is TRBV9 and J is TRBJ1-2; TRBD1 agrees at 10 bases. The CDR3 loop spans 15 amino acids. Trimming cost V 4 bases and J 4 bases; bases outside gene matches: 7. Germline lookup yields CDR1 SGDLS and CDR2 YYNGEE.

J is TRBJ2-1 and V is TRBV18, with D perhaps given as TRBD1 or TRBD2 (5 bases each). The CDR3 has 14 amino acids. Germline V gene lookup returns CDR1 KGHSH and CDR2 LQKENI. Trimming left V 4 bases short and J 8 bases short, with 15 bases between. The CDR3 is CASSLEGLGDEQFF. The CDR3 bases are TGTGCCAGCTCACTAGAGGGGCTGGGGGATGAGCAGTTCTTC.

CDR3 DNA sequence: TGTGCCAGCAGCTTAGGCAGGTGGGATGAGCAGTTCTTC. Amino acids: CASSLGRWDEQFF. The V and J genes are TRBV7-9 and TRBJ2-1; the D is unclear. Trimming shortened V by 1 base and J by 8 bases, and 9 bases separated the two germline ends. Germline V gene data show CDR1 as SEHNR and CDR2 as FQNEAQ (reference sequence). The CDR3 spans 13 residues.

This clonotype was seen once. The V and J genes are TRBV20-1 and TRBJ2-1; TRBD1 aligns across 9 bases. V gave up 4 bases and J gave up 1 base; unmatched junction bases: 8. This CDR3 region has 16 residues. Germline CDR1 reads DFQATT; CDR2 reads SNEGSKA (reference sequence). The CDR3 is CSANSGTGISYNEQFF. CDR3 coding DNA: TGCAGTGCTAACTCCGGGACAGGGATTTCCTACAATGAGCAGTTCTTC.

The chain carries TRBV19 and TRBJ2-7; the D gene is possibly TRBD1 (6 bases). Between the trimmed V and J ends, which lost 2 bases and 5 bases, there was a span of 10 bases. The germline CDR1 and CDR2 sequences are LNHDA and SQIVND (reference sequence). The CDR3 has 13 amino acids. Written as DNA, the CDR3 is TGTGCCAGTAGTATATCAGGGGTAAACGAGCAGTACTTC. It codes for CASSISGVNEQYF. Complete variable domain (other parts from reference TRBV19 and TRBJ2-7): DGGITQSPKYLFRKEGQNVTLSCEQNLNHDAMYWYRQDPGQGLRLIYYSQIVNDFQKGDIAEGYSVSREKKESFPLTVTSAQKNPTAFYLCASSISGVNEQYFGPGTRLTVT.

The gene calls are TRBV7-9 and TRBJ2-1; weak D call: TRBD2 (5 bases). V gave up 5 bases and J gave up 8 bases, with 16 bases separating them. The CDR3 runs 14 residues. Germline V CDR1 and CDR2: SEHNR, FQNEAQ (reference sequence). CDR3 residues: CASSPHRDLHEQFF. The CDR3 DNA sequence: TGTGCCAGCAGCCCTCACCGGGATCTCCATGAGCAGTTCTTC.

The chain is built from TRBV4-2 and TRBJ2-3; weak D call: TRBD2 (7 bases). The CDR3 covers 16 residues. From germline, CDR1 is LGHNA and CDR2 YNFKEQ. Deletions cut 0 bases from V and 3 bases from J, with 13 bases between. This CDR3 reads CASSQEWGGPTDTQYF. The CDR3 DNA is TGTGCCAGCAGCCAAGAGTGGGGGGGGCCGACAGATACGCAGTATTTT.

The chain uses TRBV9 and TRBJ2-3, with 7 bases lining up with TRBD1. This CDR3 comprises 15 residues. Germline CDR1 reads SGDLS; CDR2 reads YYNGEE. Trimming took 0 bases from V and 0 from J; bases not matched to a gene: 1. This chain's CDR3 is CASSVEGASTDTQYF. CDR3 DNA sequence: TGTGCCAGCAGCGTAGAGGGGGCTAGCACAGATACGCAGTATTTT.

The gene calls are TRBV21-1 and TRBJ2-6; the table's D call, TRBD1, has no DNA check behind it. TRBV21-1 constitutes a pseudogene. This CDR3 has 17 amino acids. The CDR3 loop is CASKGMGEGPGANVLTF. As DNA, the CDR3 is TGTGCCAGCAAGGGGATGGGGGAGGGCCCTGGGGCCAACGTCCTGACTTTC.

This chain uses TRBV9 with TRBJ2-7; TRBD2 is a possible D gene (5 bases). Between the trimmed V and J ends, which lost 4 bases and 5 bases, there was a span of 22 bases. Germline lookup yields CDR1 SGDLS and CDR2 YYNGEE. This CDR3 spans 16 amino acids. CDR3 sequence: CASSIWGEGRENEQYF. CDR3 nucleotides: TGTGCCAGCAGCATTTGGGGTGAGGGTAGAGAAAACGAGCAGTACTTC.

V and J are TRBV12-3 or TRBV12-4 and TRBJ1-2, with no clear D. V was clipped by 3 bases and J by 2 bases, with 22 bases between them. This CDR3 has 18 amino acids. For the CDR3, the DNA is TGTGCCAGCAGTTTCCGCGCTGGAAGAAGGTTTGGAAACTATGGCTACACCTTC. Protein: CASSFRAGRRFGNYGYTF.

V is TRBV4-1 and J is TRBJ1-1; 9 bases align to TRBD1. Germline CDR1 and CDR2: MGHRA and YSYEKL. The CDR3 spans 14 residues. The J segment lost 10 bases and the V segment lost 3 bases, leaving 9 bases of the junction unmatched. The CDR3 here is CASSQEDRGEVAFF. CDR3 DNA sequence: TGCGCCAGCAGCCAGGAGGACAGGGGAGAGGTAGCTTTCTTT.

The chain uses TRBV6-5 and TRBJ2-1; D gene uncertain. The CDR3 is made up of 11 amino acids. The ends were cut back, 6 bases at V and 8 bases at J, with 8 bases in the middle. CDR1 MNHEY and CDR2 SVGAGI come from the germline V gene. The CDR3 here is CASRDRDEQFF. In nucleotides, the CDR3 is TGTGCCAGCAGGGATAGGGATGAGCAGTTCTTC.

The chain is built from TRBV11-2 and TRBJ1-2; 9 bases match TRBD1. Germline V gives CDR1 SGHAT, CDR2 FQNNGV. The ends lost 6 bases at V and 5 bases at J; junction bases unmatched: 7. CDR3 length: 14 amino acids. CDR3 in DNA: TGTGCCAGCAGTGACCGGGACAGGGCTTATGGCTACACCTTC. This codes for CASSDRDRAYGYTF.

The V call is TRBV12-3 or TRBV12-4, the J call TRBJ2-3; maybe TRBD2 (6 bases). The CDR3 is 14 amino acids. The ends were cut back, 5 bases at V and 1 base at J, with 10 bases in the middle. CDR3 sequence (DNA): TGTGCCAGCAGTCCCGGGGGACGCACAGATACGCAGTATTTT. Translating it yields CASSPGGRTDTQYF.

The chain joins TRBV2 to TRBJ1-1; D is possibly TRBD1 (5 bases). The germline V and J ends were trimmed by 6 bases and 1 base, with 12 bases remaining between them. CDR3 length: 14 residues. The germline V gene has CDR1 SNHLY and CDR2 FYNNEI. The DNA for the CDR3 is TGTGCCAGCAGAGAGACGGGGGAGAACACTGAAGCTTTCTTT. It translates to CASRETGENTEAFF.

CDR3 region: CSAKYSGGQGETGANVLTF. The CDR3, as DNA: TGCAGTGCTAAATACTCCGGGGGACAGGGAGAGACTGGGGCCAACGTCCTGACTTTC. V is TRBV20-1 and J is TRBJ2-6; TRBD1 agrees at 9 bases. The V gene's germline CDR1 is DFQATT and CDR2 SNEGSKA (reference sequence). V lost 4 bases, J lost 2 bases, and 15 bases stayed unmatched. There are 19 residues in the CDR3.

The J gene is TRBJ2-3, the V gene TRBV7-3, with D perhaps TRBD2 (5 bases). V was clipped by 1 base and J by 2 bases, with 10 bases between them. CDR3 length: 15 residues. Germline CDR1 and CDR2: SGHTA and FQGTGA. The CDR3 DNA reads as TGTGCCAGCAGCTTAAGTGGACTCTCCACAGATACGCAGTATTTT. Its protein is CASSLSGLSTDTQYF.

V gene TRBV7-9 combines with J gene TRBJ2-7; no reliable D call. With 3 bases removed from V and 6 bases from J, the gap between germline ends came to 6 bases. Germline CDR1 reads SEHNR; CDR2 reads FQNEAQ (reference sequence). This CDR3 is 11 amino acids long. CDR3 protein: CASSFSTEQYF. CDR3 nucleotides: TGTGCCAGCAGCTTTAGTACCGAGCAGTACTTC.

J is TRBJ2-7 and V is TRBV29-1, with D possibly TRBD1 on 5 matching bases. This CDR3 has 14 amino acids. Germline V gene sequence: CDR1 SQVTM, CDR2 ANQGSEA. The V end was cut by 6 bases, the J end by 5 bases, with 20 bases between. In DNA, the CDR3 is TGCAGCGTCCTCGTCCCTGAAGGGGCCCACGAGCAGTACTTC. This translates into CSVLVPEGAHEQYF.

The chain couples TRBV11-2 to TRBJ1-2; D not certain. V was shortened by 0 bases and J by 4 bases, with 12 bases between the two germline ends. This CDR3 has 15 residues. Germline V gene lookup returns CDR1 SGHAT and CDR2 FQNNGV. CDR3 nucleotides: TGTGCCAGCAGCTTAGAGTCTGGTCGGGGCTATGGCTACACCTTC. Protein sequence: CASSLESGRGYGYTF.

The chain uses TRBV19 and TRBJ1-1; the D is unclear. Germline V gene lookup returns CDR1 LNHDA and CDR2 SQIVND (reference sequence). The length of the CDR3 is 13 residues. V gave up 4 bases and J gave up 1 base, with 7 bases separating them. This CDR3 is CASSTYPNTEAFF. The CDR3 DNA reads as TGTGCCAGTAGTACGTATCCGAACACTGAAGCTTTCTTT. Based on the CDR3 plus reference TRBV19 and TRBJ1-1, the full variable domain is DGGITQSPKYLFRKEGQNVTLSCEQNLNHDAMYWYRQDPGQGLRLIYYSQIVNDFQKGDIAEGYSVSREKKESFPLTVTSAQKNPTAFYLCASSTYPNTEAFFGQGTRLTVV.

The V call is TRBV4-1, the J call TRBJ2-7; maybe TRBD1 (6 bases). The CDR3 spans 12 residues. Trimming left V 3 bases short and J 5 bases short, with 8 bases between. CDR1 and CDR2 (germline): MGHRA, YSYEKL. The CDR3 loop is CASSHPGDEQYF. The CDR3 nucleotides read TGCGCCAGCAGCCATCCAGGGGACGAGCAGTACTTC.

The chain employs TRBV9 and TRBJ1-3; D call uncertain. The CDR3 loop spans 15 amino acids. Trimming shortened V by 0 bases and J by 0 bases, and 7 bases separated the two germline ends. Germline V gene lookup returns CDR1 SGDLS and CDR2 YYNGEE. The CDR3: CASSVETGSGNTIYF. The CDR3 DNA sequence: TGTGCCAGCAGCGTAGAAACGGGCTCTGGAAACACCATATATTTT.